The source of this T cell receptor beta chain is a study of T-cell reconstitution after alpha-beta-depleted transplantation in children. Study outcomes and limitations: Among T cells one year after transplant, newly produced cells accounted for most counts and diversity.

Unique molecular identifiers featured in how the TCRbeta library was prepared. TCRdb independently ran MiXCR on the PCR reads; one entry per CDR3 protein. The table has fewer than 550,000 distinct CDR3 sequences, 10% to 12% seen once. Comments on this clonotype: Its specificity is not known.

Sequences were derived from PBMCs, mostly from graft donor cells, sampled 180 days after TCRalphabeta/CD19-depleted stem cell transplant. This clonotype was sampled from a female patient aged 2-15 years who had a stem cell transplant for aplastic anemia, so the T cells may come from the graft donor.

CDR3 protein: CASTRPGNTEAFF. In DNA form, the CDR3 reads TGTGCCAGCACCCGACCAGGGAACACTGAAGCTTTCTTT. The gene calls are TRBV28 and TRBJ1-1; D gene unclear. This CDR3 spans 13 amino acids. The V end lost 7 bases, the J end lost 1 base, and 10 bases lay between the germline ends. Germline V CDR1 and CDR2: MDHEN, SYDVKM.